This T cell receptor (beta chain) stems from a study of OX40 agonist ivuxolimab in advanced cancers. Background on the whole study: Ivuxolimab was a fully human IgG2 agonistic monoclonal antibody targeting the costimulatory receptor OX40 (CD134). Patients were allowed to have had prior anti-PD-1, anti-PD-L1 or anti-CTLA-4 therapy, and approximately 40% of the dose-escalation patients had been treated with checkpoint inhibitors. Of the roughly 51 patients in dose escalation, about 19 had hepatocellular carcinoma, about 15 had melanoma, 9 had renal cell carcinoma and 9 had head and neck cancer. A male proportion of roughly 80% and a mean age of approximately 60 years, ranging from 23 to 79, were recorded for the dose-escalation cohort. Intravenous ivuxolimab was administered to patients every 2 weeks at six dose levels: 0.01, 0.1, 0.3, 1.5, 3 and 10 mg/kg. Peripheral TCRbeta sequencing was intended to test whether TCR sequence diversity was altered and clonal T-cell expansion was caused by ivuxolimab. The paper describes the monotherapy dose-escalation part (N ≈ 51 patients) of the phase I trial of ivuxolimab. Partial responses occurred in three dose-escalation patients: two with cutaneous melanoma and one with hepatocellular carcinoma. What the research found in general, with its limitations: Low levels of normalized T-cell clonal expansion were also shown by some nonresponding patients. Antigen specificity was not determined for the clonally expanded peripheral T cells. On average, CD8+ T cells showed more expanded clones than CD4+ T cells after ivuxolimab. At doses of 0.1 to 3.0 mg/kg, clonal expansion of both CD4+ and CD8+ blood T cells was observed from baseline to week 6. In the 0.1-3.0 mg/kg groups, partial responders had among the lowest normalized peripheral clonal expansion, particularly in CD8+ T cells.

The CDR3 has 12 amino acids, counting the end cysteine and phenylalanine. Only the CDR3 DNA is retained, 36 bases long and in frame from the first base. As encoded in the germline V gene, CDR1 is SNHLY while CDR2 is FYNNEI. The V and J ends are trimmed by 6 bases and 12 bases, leaving 14 bases between them. Worth noting for this clone: Its antigen is still unknown. No quality values exist for individual bases; no much larger clone is one base distant.

For sequencing of the TCRbeta CDR3 region, genomic DNA was extracted from the sorted cells. TCRbeta CDR3 regions were sequenced using the immunoSEQ Assay. Entries here come from immuneACCESS through TCRdb and include only in-frame sequences with V and J called. Some clones fail to appear in such tables; in the studies checked, an unresolved V gene covers under half of the shortfall, and the cause of the remainder is unknown. The sample has 50,000 to 70,000 clones on record, 80% to 90% of them singletons. The top ten clones comprise about 1.9% of the sample. The trial excluded patients who had a history of autoimmune disease or who were on systemic immunosuppression. Peripheral blood for TCR sequencing was collected from all dose cohorts at baseline, on cycle 4 day 1, and on cycle 7 day 1. The samples were taken from a phase I, first-in-human, multicenter, open-label dose-escalation trial of ivuxolimab. Adults with locally advanced or metastatic melanoma, renal cell carcinoma, hepatocellular carcinoma or head and neck squamous cell carcinoma were enrolled in the trial. Before TCR sequencing, CD4+ T cells and CD8+ T cells from peripheral blood were sorted into separate populations.

This TCR came from an adult with an advanced solid tumor such as melanoma, head and neck, liver or kidney cancer. The receptor chain draws on TRBV2 and TRBJ1-4, and the D gene may be TRBD1, 5 bases matching. Source: CD4+ or CD8+ T cells sorted from blood, taken in a trial of the OX40 agonist ivuxolimab. CDR3 region: CASRHDLGELFF. The bases are TGTGCCAGCAGGCACGACCTGGGGGAACTGTTTTTT.